The 5 T cell receptor beta chains listed next were all sequenced from one sample in a study of blood T cell repertoires in COVID-19. Clones were sequenced by immunoSEQ multiplex PCR, and TCRdb holds only the in-frame ones, with some missing. The sample yields around 76,000 clones, 91% seen once. The sample comprised peripheral blood. These receptors all come from a human donor in a cohort sampled during active COVID-19.

The rearrangement joins TRBV2 to TRBJ2-5, with D unresolved. CDR1 is SNHLY, CDR2 FYNNEI, per germline. The CDR3 covers 13 residues. With 5 bases removed from V and 4 bases from J, the gap between germline ends came to 11 bases. This chain's CDR3 is CASSLTNGETQYF. DNA of the CDR3: TGTGCCAGCAGTCTCACTAACGGAGAGACCCAGTACTTC.

The gene calls are TRBV7-2 and TRBJ2-2; 7 bases align to TRBD2. Trimming removed 5 bases from V and 9 bases from J; junction bases left unmatched: 12. Germline CDR1 SGHTA, CDR2 FQGNSA. CDR3 length equals 15 residues. The CDR3 protein is CASSPGLDKSRELFF. Here the CDR3 DNA reads TGTGCCAGCAGCCCCGGACTAGATAAGTCCCGGGAGCTGTTTTTT.

The CDR3, as DNA: TGTGCCAGCAGTGAACTTACAGGGGTCCGGGAGACCCAGTACTTC. Protein product: CASSELTGVRETQYF. The genes are TRBV6-1 and TRBJ2-5, with 7 nucleotides matching TRBD1. The junction had 8 bases not matched to a gene; V was cut back by 2 bases and J by 5 bases. Germline CDR1 reads MNHNS; CDR2 reads SASEGT. The CDR3 is 15 amino acids.

The rearrangement uses TRBV9 and TRBJ2-5; perhaps TRBD1 as D (5 bases). V was trimmed by 1 base and J by 5 bases, leaving 18 bases between them. Germline V lookup: CDR1 SGDLS, CDR2 YYNGEE. The CDR3 loop spans 16 amino acids. CDR3 sequence reads: CASSVPSGAPVETQYF. The CDR3 DNA sequence: TGTGCCAGCAGCGTACCATCTGGGGCCCCTGTCGAGACCCAGTACTTC.

V usage is TRBV5-6 and J usage is TRBJ2-3; D might be TRBD2 (7 bases). The CDR3 runs 14 residues. V lost 5 bases to trimming and J lost 2 bases, with 12 bases between them. Per the germline V gene, CDR1 is SGHDT and CDR2 is YYEEEE. The CDR3 DNA follows: TGTGCCAGCAGTTGGGGGGGCTACACAGATACGCAGTATTTT. This sequence encodes CASSWGGYTDTQYF.